Listed below are T cell receptor beta chains from one sample, sequenced in a study of T-cell reconstitution after alpha-beta-depleted transplantation in children. One entry per CDR3 protein, called by TCRdb with MiXCR from the PCR reads. The table includes fewer than 550,000 distinct CDR3 sequences, 15% to 20% detected once. The sample consisted of PBMCs, mostly from graft donor cells, taken 360 days after TCRalphabeta/CD19-depleted stem cell transplant. The receptors were sampled from a boy under three years old who had a stem cell transplant for Wiskott-Aldrich syndrome, so the T cells may come from the graft donor. CDR3s include the opening cysteine and the closing phenylalanine or tryptophan. The order of the fields is J gene, clone size, V gene, D gene, CDR3 protein, CDR3 DNA. A D gene is named only where the DNA matches it firmly. Clone size, where shown, is once, few, many, or a class for clones that have expanded.

j_gene: TRBJ1-1; abundance: few; v_gene: TRBV2; d_gene: TRBD1; CDR3aa: CASTRQGSNTEAFF; CDR3nt: TGTGCCAGCACCCGACAGGGCTCGAACACTGAAGCTTTCTTT
j_gene: TRBJ2-3; abundance: -; v_gene: TRBV12-3/TRBV12-4; d_gene: -; CDR3aa: CASSGRGGGATDTQYF; CDR3nt: TGTGCCAGCAGTGGCAGGGGAGGGGGGGCCACAGATACGCAGTATTTT
j_gene: TRBJ2-3; abundance: few; v_gene: TRBV7-6; d_gene: TRBD2; CDR3aa: CASSLVPGGGTDTQYF; CDR3nt: TGTGCCAGCAGCTTAGTACCGGGGGGAGGCACAGATACGCAGTATTTT
j_gene: TRBJ2-4; abundance: few; v_gene: TRBV12-3/TRBV12-4; d_gene: TRBD1; CDR3aa: CASRTGGASPLAKNIQYF; CDR3nt: TGTGCCAGCAGAACAGGGGGCGCTTCCCCCTTAGCCAAAAACATTCAGTACTTC
j_gene: TRBJ2-7; abundance: -; v_gene: TRBV28; d_gene: -; CDR3aa: CASIGHDEQYF; CDR3nt: TGTGCCAGCATTGGACACGACGAGCAGTACTTC
j_gene: TRBJ2-1; abundance: -; v_gene: TRBV11-2; d_gene: TRBD2; CDR3aa: CASSLVAGGFDEQFF; CDR3nt: TGTGCCAGCAGCTTAGTAGCGGGGGGGTTCGATGAGCAGTTCTTC
j_gene: TRBJ2-7; abundance: few; v_gene: TRBV16; d_gene: -; CDR3aa: CASSQSPRSSLYEQYF; CDR3nt: TGTGCCAGCAGCCAATCCCCCCGGTCGTCGCTCTACGAGCAGTACTTC
j_gene: TRBJ2-7; abundance: -; v_gene: TRBV20-1; d_gene: -; CDR3aa: CSARESPTSYEQYF; CDR3nt: TGCAGTGCTAGAGAGTCCCCAACCTCCTACGAGCAGTACTTC
j_gene: TRBJ2-7; abundance: -; v_gene: TRBV7-8; d_gene: -; CDR3aa: CASSFLDPYYEQYF; CDR3nt: TGTGCCAGCAGCTTCCTGGACCCCTACTACGAGCAGTACTTC
j_gene: TRBJ2-5; abundance: few; v_gene: TRBV28; d_gene: -; CDR3aa: CASSFPRAETQYF; CDR3nt: TGTGCCAGCAGTTTCCCCCGCGCGGAGACCCAGTACTTC
j_gene: TRBJ2-7; abundance: -; v_gene: TRBV7-2; d_gene: -; CDR3aa: CASSRTEIYEQYF; CDR3nt: TGTGCCAGCAGTCGGACAGAAATCTACGAGCAGTACTTC
j_gene: TRBJ2-1; abundance: -; v_gene: TRBV6-2/TRBV6-3; d_gene: TRBD1; CDR3aa: CASSYSQRATGAKYNEQFF; CDR3nt: TGTGCCAGCAGTTACTCGCAAAGAGCCACAGGGGCCAAATACAATGAGCAGTTCTTC
j_gene: TRBJ2-1; abundance: -; v_gene: TRBV12-3/TRBV12-4; d_gene: -; CDR3aa: CASSFRRLGRFF; CDR3nt: TGTGCCAGCAGTTTTCGCCGGCTAGGCCGGTTCTTC
j_gene: TRBJ1-4; abundance: -; v_gene: TRBV7-9; d_gene: -; CDR3aa: CASSLAAIATNEKLFF; CDR3nt: TGTGCCAGCAGCTTAGCAGCCATTGCAACTAATGAAAAACTGTTTTTT
j_gene: TRBJ2-5; abundance: many; v_gene: TRBV6-1; d_gene: -; CDR3aa: CASSPNTGNQETQYF; CDR3nt: TGTGCCAGCAGTCCTAATACAGGGAACCAAGAGACCCAGTACTTC
j_gene: TRBJ2-5; abundance: -; v_gene: TRBV12-3/TRBV12-4; d_gene: TRBD2; CDR3aa: CASRTSGRGRKTQYF; CDR3nt: TGTGCCAGCAGGACTAGCGGGAGGGGTAGGAAGACCCAGTACTTC
j_gene: TRBJ2-1; abundance: -; v_gene: TRBV5-1; d_gene: -; CDR3aa: CASSLGQAWGEQFF; CDR3nt: TGCGCCAGCAGCTTGGGCCAAGCTTGGGGTGAGCAGTTCTTC
j_gene: TRBJ1-1; abundance: many; v_gene: TRBV5-1; d_gene: -; CDR3aa: CASSSTGTHITEAFF; CDR3nt: TGCGCCAGCAGCTCCACCGGGACCCATATCACTGAAGCTTTCTTT
j_gene: TRBJ1-1; abundance: few; v_gene: TRBV6-5; d_gene: TRBD1; CDR3aa: CASSWTGRMNTEAFF; CDR3nt: TGTGCCAGCAGTTGGACAGGGCGAATGAACACTGAAGCTTTCTTT
j_gene: TRBJ2-6; abundance: -; v_gene: TRBV10-3; d_gene: -; CDR3aa: CAIGQTSGANVLTF; CDR3nt: TGTGCCATCGGACAGACCTCTGGGGCCAACGTCCTGACTTTC
j_gene: TRBJ1-5; abundance: -; v_gene: TRBV23-1; d_gene: -; CDR3aa: CASSQRMWWGSNQPQHF; CDR3nt: TGCGCCAGCAGTCAAAGGATGTGGTGGGGGAGCAATCAGCCCCAGCATTTT
j_gene: TRBJ2-3; abundance: -; v_gene: TRBV7-6; d_gene: TRBD2; CDR3aa: CASSLMASGGVPDTQYF; CDR3nt: TGTGCCAGCAGCTTAATGGCTAGCGGGGGTGTCCCAGATACGCAGTATTTT
j_gene: TRBJ2-7; abundance: many; v_gene: TRBV7-9; d_gene: -; CDR3aa: CASSLSGPYEQYF; CDR3nt: TGTGCCAGCAGCTTATCGGGCCCCTACGAGCAGTACTTC
j_gene: TRBJ2-3; abundance: few; v_gene: TRBV20-1; d_gene: TRBD1; CDR3aa: CSTVRDRASDTQYF; CDR3nt: TGCAGTACCGTCCGGGACAGGGCCTCAGATACGCAGTATTTT
j_gene: TRBJ2-4; abundance: -; v_gene: TRBV7-2; d_gene: -; CDR3aa: CASSLAKLETRAGAKNIQYF; CDR3nt: TGTGCCAGCAGCTTAGCCAAACTAGAAACCAGGGCCGGGGCCAAAAACATTCAGTACTTT
j_gene: TRBJ1-2; abundance: -; v_gene: TRBV6-1; d_gene: -; CDR3aa: CASSEKGAAGLNYGYTF; CDR3nt: TGTGCCAGCAGTGAAAAAGGGGCCGCGGGATTGAACTATGGCTACACCTTC
j_gene: TRBJ1-3; abundance: few; v_gene: TRBV12-3/TRBV12-4; d_gene: -; CDR3aa: CASTLRGTIYF; CDR3nt: TGTGCCAGCACCCTACGTGGCACCATATATTTT
j_gene: TRBJ2-7; abundance: few; v_gene: TRBV21-1; d_gene: -; CDR3aa: CASSKAVWDSFYEQYF; CDR3nt: TGTGCCAGCAGCAAAGCGGTCTGGGATTCCTTCTACGAGCAGTACTTC
j_gene: TRBJ2-1; abundance: few; v_gene: TRBV18; d_gene: TRBD1; CDR3aa: CASSPPRGRINEQFF; CDR3nt: TGTGCCAGCTCACCACCAAGGGGGCGAATCAATGAGCAGTTCTTC
j_gene: TRBJ2-7; abundance: -; v_gene: TRBV2; d_gene: TRBD1; CDR3aa: CASIPDRGIYEQYF; CDR3nt: TGTGCCAGCATCCCCGACAGGGGGATCTACGAGCAGTACTTC
j_gene: TRBJ2-7; abundance: -; v_gene: TRBV27; d_gene: -; CDR3aa: CASSPLVTGRKDEQYF; CDR3nt: TGTGCCAGCAGTCCCTTAGTGACAGGGAGGAAGGACGAGCAGTACTTC
j_gene: TRBJ2-7; abundance: many; v_gene: TRBV7-2; d_gene: -; CDR3aa: CASSLAPRTYEQYF; CDR3nt: TGTGCCAGCAGCTTAGCGCCCAGGACCTACGAGCAGTACTTC
j_gene: TRBJ1-6; abundance: -; v_gene: TRBV28; d_gene: TRBD1; CDR3aa: CASTQGGLPGASPLHF; CDR3nt: TGTGCCAGCACCCAGGGGGGACTCCCAGGGGCTTCACCCCTCCACTTT
j_gene: TRBJ2-2; abundance: -; v_gene: TRBV27; d_gene: -; CDR3aa: CASSLYQTGELFF; CDR3nt: TGTGCCAGCAGTTTATACCAGACCGGGGAGCTGTTTTTT
j_gene: TRBJ2-2; abundance: many; v_gene: TRBV20-1; d_gene: -; CDR3aa: CSARSENTGELFF; CDR3nt: TGCAGTGCTAGATCGGAGAACACCGGGGAGCTGTTTTTT
j_gene: TRBJ2-3; abundance: few; v_gene: TRBV25-1; d_gene: -; CDR3aa: CASSEMRVTDTQYF; CDR3nt: TGTGCCAGCAGTGAAATGCGGGTGACAGATACGCAGTATTTT
j_gene: TRBJ2-1; abundance: few; v_gene: TRBV5-1; d_gene: TRBD1; CDR3aa: CASARTGDRYNEQFF; CDR3nt: TGCGCCAGCGCCCGGACAGGGGACAGATACAATGAGCAGTTCTTC
j_gene: TRBJ1-1; abundance: few; v_gene: TRBV13; d_gene: -; CDR3aa: CASSHPPGPGTEAFF; CDR3nt: TGTGCCAGCAGCCACCCCCCGGGCCCCGGCACTGAAGCTTTCTTT
j_gene: TRBJ1-1; abundance: -; v_gene: TRBV7-9; d_gene: TRBD1; CDR3aa: CASSLGDRGGSEAFF; CDR3nt: TGTGCCAGCAGCTTAGGGGACAGGGGGGGTTCTGAAGCTTTCTTT
j_gene: TRBJ2-3; abundance: few; v_gene: TRBV2; d_gene: -; CDR3aa: CASPSPGHLNTDTQYF; CDR3nt: TGTGCCAGCCCTTCACCAGGACACTTAAACACAGATACGCAGTATTTT
j_gene: TRBJ2-5; abundance: few; v_gene: TRBV5-1; d_gene: -; CDR3aa: CASSSWEGGETQYF; CDR3nt: TGCGCCAGCAGCTCATGGGAGGGGGGAGAGACCCAGTACTTC
j_gene: TRBJ2-3; abundance: -; v_gene: TRBV20-1; d_gene: -; CDR3aa: CSARPPTGKRDTQYF; CDR3nt: TGCAGTGCTAGACCTCCAACAGGGAAAAGAGATACGCAGTATTTT
j_gene: TRBJ2-1; abundance: -; v_gene: TRBV19; d_gene: -; CDR3aa: CASTFDRSYNEQFF; CDR3nt: TGTGCCAGTACCTTTGACAGGTCCTACAATGAGCAGTTCTTC
j_gene: TRBJ1-4; abundance: few; v_gene: TRBV10-3; d_gene: -; CDR3aa: CAISESGLNEKLFF; CDR3nt: TGTGCCATCAGTGAATCAGGGCTTAATGAAAAACTGTTTTTT
j_gene: TRBJ2-7; abundance: -; v_gene: TRBV15; d_gene: TRBD1; CDR3aa: CATSRDLRGGAYEQYF; CDR3nt: TGTGCCACCAGCAGAGATTTAAGAGGGGGCGCCTACGAGCAGTACTTC
j_gene: TRBJ2-1; abundance: -; v_gene: TRBV6-1; d_gene: -; CDR3aa: CASSPLDSSSEQFF; CDR3nt: TGTGCCAGCAGTCCCCTGGACTCTTCTTCGGAGCAGTTCTTC
j_gene: TRBJ1-1; abundance: -; v_gene: TRBV20-1; d_gene: TRBD1; CDR3aa: CSASRGMTEAFF; CDR3nt: TGCAGTGCTAGCAGGGGGATGACTGAAGCTTTCTTT
j_gene: TRBJ1-1; abundance: few; v_gene: TRBV19; d_gene: -; CDR3aa: CASSMYLGYTEAFF; CDR3nt: TGTGCCAGTAGTATGTATCTGGGGTACACTGAAGCTTTCTTT